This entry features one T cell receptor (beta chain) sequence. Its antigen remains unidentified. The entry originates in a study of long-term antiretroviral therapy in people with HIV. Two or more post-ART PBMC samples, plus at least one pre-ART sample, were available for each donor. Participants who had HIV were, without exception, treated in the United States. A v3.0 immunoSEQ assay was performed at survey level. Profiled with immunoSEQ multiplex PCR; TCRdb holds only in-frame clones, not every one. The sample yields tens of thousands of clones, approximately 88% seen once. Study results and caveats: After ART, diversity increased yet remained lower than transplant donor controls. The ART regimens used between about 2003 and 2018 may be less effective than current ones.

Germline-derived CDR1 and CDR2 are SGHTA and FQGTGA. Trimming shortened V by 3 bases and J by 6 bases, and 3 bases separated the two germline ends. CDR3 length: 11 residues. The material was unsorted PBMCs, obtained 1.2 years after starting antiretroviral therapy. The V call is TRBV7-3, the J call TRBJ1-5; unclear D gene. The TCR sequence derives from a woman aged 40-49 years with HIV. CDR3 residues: CASSFGQPQHF. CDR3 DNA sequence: TGTGCCAGCAGCTTTGGTCAGCCCCAGCATTTT.